The 18 T cell receptor beta chains listed next were all sequenced from one sample in a study of blood T cells in healthy people across ages. A sample-barcoded 5' primer and a J-beta primer mix were used in a second PCR of roughly 6 to 12 cycles. TCRdb reanalysed the 5' RACE reads using MiXCR and keeps one entry per CDR3 protein. Here the sample spans some 1.5 million distinct CDR3 sequences, about 45% being singletons. Sequenced sample: blood. Receptors originate from a young woman in good health.

This clonotype has just a few counts. The chain combines TRBV15 with TRBJ1-5, with D uncertain. This CDR3 contains 16 residues. From germline, CDR1 is LNHNV and CDR2 YYDKDF (reference sequence). V shed 0 bases and J shed 10 bases, with 19 bases lying between them. Here the CDR3 reads CATSRDWMGAVHPQHF. DNA for the CDR3: TGTGCCACCAGCAGAGATTGGATGGGAGCCGTGCATCCCCAGCATTTT.

The rearrangement uses TRBV5-1 and TRBJ1-1; maybe TRBD1 (5 bases). The V and J ends lost 4 bases and 1 base respectively, with 17 bases between them. The CDR3 loop spans 16 amino acids. The germline gives CDR1 SGHRS, CDR2 YFSETQ. The CDR3 DNA is TGCGCCAGCAGCCTTTCCGGGACGTCAGAGAACACTGAAGCTTTCTTT. Residues: CASSLSGTSENTEAFF.

This clonotype appeared a few times. This sequence joins TRBV29-1 and TRBJ1-1; D is perhaps TRBD1 (5 bases). Germline assignment: CDR1 SQVTM and CDR2 ANQGSEA. This CDR3 has 12 amino acids. V lost 6 bases and J lost 8, with 16 bases in between. The CDR3 DNA is TGCAGCGTAGTTTGGACCAGGGAGGAAGCTTTCTTT. Its protein product is CSVVWTREEAFF.

This clonotype was counted a few times. The chain links TRBV6-6 to TRBJ2-3; 7 bases are shared with TRBD1. The CDR3 contains 15 residues. Trimming took 2 bases from V and 5 from J; bases not matched to a gene: 7. Germline V lookup: CDR1 MNHNY, CDR2 SVGAGI (reference sequence). CDR3 residues: CASSYASGQRDTQYF. The CDR3 region has the DNA TGTGCCAGCAGTTACGCGTCGGGACAGAGAGATACGCAGTATTTT.

The rearrangement links TRBV20-1 to TRBJ2-1, with TRBD2 matching over 10 bases. In germline, CDR1 is DFQATT, CDR2 SNEGSKA (reference sequence). With 6 bases clipped from V and 6 bases from J, the junction kept 11 bases outside the gene matches. There are 15 residues in the CDR3. The CDR3 sequence is CSAQPLAGALNEQFF. The DNA for the CDR3 is TGCAGTGCCCAGCCCCTAGCGGGAGCCCTCAATGAGCAGTTCTTC.

The chain joins TRBV29-1 to TRBJ2-2, with a possible D match to TRBD2 (5 bases). The length of the CDR3 is 12 residues. V was shortened by 3 bases and J by 3 bases, with 5 bases between the two germline ends. From germline, CDR1 is SQVTM and CDR2 ANQGSEA. The CDR3, as DNA: TGCAGCGTTGAGGAGGACACCGGGGAGCTGTTTTTT. The encoded protein is CSVEEDTGELFF.

The V and J genes are TRBV4-1 and TRBJ2-4, with D possibly matching TRBD1 (6 bases). Germline lookup yields CDR1 MGHRA and CDR2 YSYEKL. Trimming removed 4 bases from V and 14 bases from J, with 12 bases in between. The CDR3 sequence is 11 residues long. In nucleotides, the CDR3 is TGCGCCAGCAGCCGGTCCGGACAGAAGTACTTC. This gives the protein CASSRSGQKYF.

This chain links TRBV29-1 with TRBJ2-5; 8 bases are a match to TRBD1. Germline V gene sequence: CDR1 SQVTM, CDR2 ANQGSEA. The CDR3 sequence is 15 residues long. The V gene end was trimmed by 1 base and the J gene end by 2 bases; junction bases not matched to a gene: 6. The CDR3 loop is CSVEAWDRRQETQYF. The CDR3 DNA reads as TGCAGCGTTGAAGCGTGGGACAGGAGACAAGAGACCCAGTACTTC.

J is TRBJ2-1 and V is TRBV29-1, with D unclear. Germline values: CDR1 SQVTM, CDR2 ANQGSEA. V lost 4 bases and J lost 4, with 14 bases in between. The CDR3 has 14 amino acids. DNA of the CDR3: TGCAGCGTTGTCCGGGTCGCCCGTTACAATGAGCAGTTCTTC. It is translated as CSVVRVARYNEQFF.

The genes are TRBV6-5 and TRBJ2-7; D is undetermined. There are 15 residues in the CDR3. The ends were cut back, 0 bases at V and 2 bases at J, with 11 bases in the middle. Germline values: CDR1 MNHEY, CDR2 SVGAGI. The CDR3 DNA reads as TGTGCCAGCAGTTACTCGATTGTCACCCCCTACGAGCAGTACTTC. Its translation: CASSYSIVTPYEQYF.

In the case of this clonotype: An end of the junction does not agree with germline; a read error may underlie this. V is TRBV19 and J is TRBJ1-5, with a weak D call TRBD1 (6 bases). The germline CDR1 and CDR2 sequences are LNHDA and SQIVND (reference sequence). The CDR3 totals 17 residues. This CDR3 is CASRQNRLQGGNQPPHF. CDR3 coding DNA: TGTGCCAGTAGGCAAAACCGCCTACAGGGTGGCAATCAGCCCCCGCATTTT.

The chain combines TRBV4-3 with TRBJ2-1; D is tentatively TRBD1 or TRBD2 (5 bases each). Trimming took 3 bases from V and 10 from J, leaving 19 bases between them. The V gene's germline CDR1 is LGHNA and CDR2 YSLEER. There are 15 residues in the CDR3. Here the CDR3 DNA reads TGCGCCAGCAGCCAGATACGGGACCGCTCCTACGAGCAGTTCTTC. Amino acids: CASSQIRDRSYEQFF.

The sample holds one count of this clonotype. The rearrangement links TRBV6-6 to TRBJ2-7; a weak D match, TRBD1 (8 bases). With the DNA end fitting TRBJ2-5 better, the J assignment may be wrong. The CDR3 loop spans 16 amino acids. Germline CDR1 reads MNHNY; CDR2 reads SVGAGI (reference sequence). CDR3 sequence: CASSCSITGGGETQYF. DNA for the CDR3: TGTGCCAGCAGTTGCTCGATCACAGGGGGAGGGGAGACCCAGTACTTC.

This sequence joins TRBV20-1 and TRBJ2-4; 10 nucleotides agree with TRBD2. Per germline, CDR1 DFQATT and CDR2 SNEGSKA (reference sequence). The CDR3 loop spans 13 amino acids. V gave up 6 bases and J gave up 15 bases; unmatched junction bases: 14. CDR3 DNA: TGCAGTGCAAGTCTAGCGGGAGTCGGTGAGCGGTACTTC. Translation: CSASLAGVGERYF.

A word on this clonotype: A much larger clone differs from this one at a single base, so this may be a read error. The rearrangement joins TRBV20-1 to TRBJ1-1; D remains ambiguous. Trimming took off 1 base at V and 9 bases at J, with 9 bases between the two ends. Germline V lookup: CDR1 DFQATT, CDR2 SNEGSKA (reference sequence). This CDR3 contains 11 residues. This CDR3 reads CSARGPRKAFF. As DNA, the CDR3 is TGCAGTGCTAGAGGCCCACGGAAAGCTTTCTTT.

The chain employs TRBV9 and TRBJ2-3; tentatively, D is TRBD2 (6 bases). The CDR3 is 16 residues long. The ends were cut back, 5 bases at V and 6 bases at J, with 22 bases in the middle. Germline V gives CDR1 SGDLS, CDR2 YYNGEE. CDR3 sequence: CASSQTPGLPRDTQYF. The CDR3 DNA sequence: TGTGCCAGCAGTCAAACACCGGGACTGCCCAGGGATACGCAGTATTTT.

The chain employs TRBV6-6 and TRBJ2-3, with 8 nucleotides matching TRBD2. The length of the CDR3 is 16 residues. After removal of 0 bases from V and 4 bases from J, the junction contained 6 bases not matched to a gene. Germline loops: CDR1 MNHNY, CDR2 SVGAGI (reference sequence). The CDR3 DNA reads TGTGCCAGCAGTTACTCCGGGACTAGGAGTGCAGATACGCAGTATTTT. Amino acid sequence: CASSYSGTRSADTQYF.

In DNA form, the CDR3 reads TGCGCCAGCAGCTTGGTTTCTTATGCGGGACTAGCGGGAGGAGTAAACACCGGGGAGCTGTTTTTT. It specifies CASSLVSYAGLAGGVNTGELFF. The chain carries TRBV5-1 and TRBJ2-2; 15 bases are shared with TRBD2. The CDR3 sequence is 22 residues long. V lost 0 bases to trimming and J lost 2 bases; unmatched junction nucleotides: 14. The germline CDR1 and CDR2 sequences are SGHRS and YFSETQ.